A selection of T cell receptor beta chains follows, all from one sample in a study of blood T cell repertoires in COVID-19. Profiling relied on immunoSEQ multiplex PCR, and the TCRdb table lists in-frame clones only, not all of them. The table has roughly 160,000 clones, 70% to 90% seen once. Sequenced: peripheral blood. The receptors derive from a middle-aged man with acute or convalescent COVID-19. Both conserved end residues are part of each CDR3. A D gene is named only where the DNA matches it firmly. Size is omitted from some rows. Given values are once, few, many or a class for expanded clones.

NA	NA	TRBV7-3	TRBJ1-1	TGTGCCAGCAGCCTACTAGGAGGGAACACTGAAGCTTTCTTT	CASSLLGGNTEAFF
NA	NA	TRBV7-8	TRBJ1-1	TGTGCCAGCAGCTTAGAGCTCCGTTCCACTGAAGCTTTCTTT	CASSLELRSTEAFF
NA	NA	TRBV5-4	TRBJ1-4	TGTGCCAGCAGCTTCGGGGGGCATAATGAAAAACTGTTTTTT	CASSFGGHNEKLFF
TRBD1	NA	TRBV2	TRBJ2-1	TGTGCCAGCAGTGGACAGGGTTACAATGAGCAGTTCTTC	CASSGQGYNEQFF
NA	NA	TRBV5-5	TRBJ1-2	TGTGCCAGCAGCTCCGGGTTTGACTATGGCTACACCTTC	CASSSGFDYGYTF
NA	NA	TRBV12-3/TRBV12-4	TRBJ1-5	TGTGCCAGCAGTTTAAGCGGGGGTCAGCCCCAGCATTTT	CASSLSGGQPQHF
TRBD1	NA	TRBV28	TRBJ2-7	TGTGCCAGCAGCAAGACAGGGCTCTCCTACGAGCAGTACTTC	CASSKTGLSYEQYF
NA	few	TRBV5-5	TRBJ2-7	TGTGCCAGCAGCTTGGATGTCCGGCCGGGGGAGCAGTACTTC	CASSLDVRPGEQYF
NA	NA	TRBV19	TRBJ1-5	TGTGCCAGTAGTATAGAAAGAGATCAGCCCCAGCATTTT	CASSIERDQPQHF
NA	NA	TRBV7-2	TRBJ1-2	TGTGCCAGCAGCCCACGACAAGAATCGCGTCATGGCTACACCTTC	CASSPRQESRHGYTF
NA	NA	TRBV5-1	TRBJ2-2	TGCGCCAGCAGCTTGGCCCCGTCAGGGACCGGGGAGCTGTTTTTT	CASSLAPSGTGELFF
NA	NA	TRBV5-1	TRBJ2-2	TGCGCCAGCACCCGGGACAAGTACACCGGGGAGCTGTTTTTT	CASTRDKYTGELFF
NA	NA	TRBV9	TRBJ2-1	TGTGCCAGCAGCTTTCGTGGCAGGGGCAACAATGAGCAGTTCTTC	CASSFRGRGNNEQFF
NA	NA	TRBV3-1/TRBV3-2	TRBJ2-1	TGTGCCAGCAGGGCCTTCGGTGGGGCCTCCGGGAATGAGCAGTTCTTC	CASRAFGGASGNEQFF
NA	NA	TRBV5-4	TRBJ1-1	TGTGCCAGCAGCTTTGGACAGAACACTGAAGCTTTCTTT	CASSFGQNTEAFF
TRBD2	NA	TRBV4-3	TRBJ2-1	TGCGCCAGCAGCGAAACCGGAGCGGGGGTAAATGAGCAGTTCTTC	CASSETGAGVNEQFF
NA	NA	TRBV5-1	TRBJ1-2	TGCGCCAGCAGCTTAATAGGGGACTACACCTTC	CASSLIGDYTF
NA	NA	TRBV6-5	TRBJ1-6	TGTGCCAGCAGTTACGGGGAGAGCTCCTATAATTCACCCCTCCACTTT	CASSYGESSYNSPLHF
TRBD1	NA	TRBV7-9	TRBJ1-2	TGTGCCAGCAGCTACGGAACCGGGACAGGGCTAAGTGGCTACACCTTC	CASSYGTGTGLSGYTF
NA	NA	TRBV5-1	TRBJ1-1	TGCGCCAGCAGCTTGGGTACAGTGGACACTGAAGCTTTCTTT	CASSLGTVDTEAFF
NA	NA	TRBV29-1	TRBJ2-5	TGCAGCGTTACGTGGGGGCGCCCAGAGACCCAGTACTTC	CSVTWGRPETQYF
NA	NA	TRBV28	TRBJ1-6	TGTGCCAGCAGTTATACAGGAGATAATTCACCCCTCCACTTT	CASSYTGDNSPLHF
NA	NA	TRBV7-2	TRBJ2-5	TGTGCCAGCAGACTACTTGGGAGGGGGCAAGAGACCCAGTACTTC	CASRLLGRGQETQYF
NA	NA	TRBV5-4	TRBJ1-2	TGTGCCAGCAGCTACCTAACTACAAAAGCCTACACCTTC	CASSYLTTKAYTF
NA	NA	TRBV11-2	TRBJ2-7	TGTGCCAGCAGCTTGGGGAGCTCCTACGAGCAGTACTTC	CASSLGSSYEQYF
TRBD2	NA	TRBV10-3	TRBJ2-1	TGTGCCATCAGTGGGGAGGGGTGGAATGAGCAGTTCTTC	CAISGEGWNEQFF
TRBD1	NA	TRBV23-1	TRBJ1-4	TGCGCCAGCATGCGGGGAAAACGATCGGGACAGGGGGATATAAATGAAAAACTGTTTTTT	CASMRGKRSGQGDINEKLFF
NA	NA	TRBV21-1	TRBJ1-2	TGTGCCAGCAGCAAAGCGAGGCGCGGTCGGGTGTACTATGGCTACACCTTC	CASSKARRGRVYYGYTF
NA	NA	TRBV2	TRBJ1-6	TGTGCCAGCAATCCTAGGACCTATAATTCACCCCTCCACTTT	CASNPRTYNSPLHF
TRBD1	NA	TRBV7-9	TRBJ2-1	TGTGCCAGCTCGGGACAGGCTAATAATGAGCAGTTCTTC	CASSGQANNEQFF
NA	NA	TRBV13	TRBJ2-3	TGTGCCAGCAGCAAACAGGGTATTATAGCAGATACGCAGTATTTT	CASSKQGIIADTQYF
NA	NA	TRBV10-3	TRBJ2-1	TGTGCCATCAGTGCCACTAATGAGCAGTTCTTC	CAISATNEQFF
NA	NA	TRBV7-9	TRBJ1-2	TGTGCCAGCAGTACTTCCCTCGAGGGCTATGGCTACACCTTC	CASSTSLEGYGYTF
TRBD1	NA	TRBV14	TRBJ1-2	TGTGCCAGCAGCCTGGGACAGTCCTATGGCTACACCTTC	CASSLGQSYGYTF
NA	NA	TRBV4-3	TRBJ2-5	TGCGCCAGCAGCCAAGATCCGGGGGAAACCCAGTACTTC	CASSQDPGETQYF
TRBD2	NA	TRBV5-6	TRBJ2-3	TGTGCCAGCACCGAAGCGGGGGGAAGCACAGATACGCAGTATTTT	CASTEAGGSTDTQYF
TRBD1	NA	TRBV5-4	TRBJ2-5	TGTGCCAGCAGCAGACAGGGGGTTACGAAGACCCAGTACTTC	CASSRQGVTKTQYF